This entry lists 14 T cell receptor beta chains sequenced from one sample in a study of cytomegalovirus exposure and HLA in healthy donors. Primers included in the PCR were 60 Vbeta and 13 Jbeta primers. Profiled with immunoSEQ multiplex PCR; TCRdb holds only in-frame clones, not every one. Here the sample spans fewer than 140,000 clones, about 70% being singletons. The sequenced sample was PBMCs. The receptor source for this set is a female donor in good health and CMV-seronegative.

The chain uses TRBV11-1 and TRBJ2-4; a possible D gene is TRBD1 (5 bases). Trimming took 4 bases from V and 2 from J, leaving 12 bases between them. Germline CDR1 and CDR2: SGHAT and FQDESV (reference sequence). The CDR3 is 15 amino acids. The CDR3 bases are TGTGCCAGCAGCTCCTCCAGGGATTCCAAAAACATTCAGTACTTC. Its translation is CASSSSRDSKNIQYF.

J is TRBJ2-2 and V is TRBV6-6; TRBD1 aligns across 7 bases. The CDR3 spans 15 residues. Unmatched junction bases numbered 6, after V lost 4 bases and J lost 4 bases. Germline V lookup: CDR1 MNHNY, CDR2 SVGAGI (reference sequence). The CDR3 is CASSFQTGVTGELFF. The CDR3, as DNA: TGTGCCAGCAGTTTCCAAACAGGGGTCACCGGGGAGCTGTTTTTT.

The CDR3 DNA follows: TGTGCCAGCTCATCTTCTCCCTCGACGGGAGGACCAGATACGCAGTATTTT. Protein sequence: CASSSSPSTGGPDTQYF. The V gene is TRBV18, the J gene TRBJ2-3; 7 nucleotides align to TRBD2. Trimming cost V 5 bases and J 4 bases; bases outside gene matches: 15. The CDR3 covers 17 residues. In germline, CDR1 is KGHSH, CDR2 LQKENI.

This clone appeared a single time. The chain has TRBV6-5 and TRBJ2-7, with TRBD1 identical over 8 bases. V lost 6 bases, J lost 6 bases, and 4 bases stayed unmatched. Germline V CDR1 and CDR2: MNHEY, SVGAGI. The CDR3 is made up of 12 amino acids. CDR3 DNA: TGTGCCAGCAGCCGGACAGGGTTCGAGCAGTACTTC. Its protein product is CASSRTGFEQYF.

The genes are TRBV7-2 and TRBJ2-7; 15 positions match TRBD2. The CDR3 consists of 17 residues. J was trimmed by 7 bases and V by 1 base; bases with no gene match: 8. Germline V gene lookup returns CDR1 SGHTA and CDR2 FQGNSA. CDR3 sequence: CASSLGTSGRASTEQYF. The CDR3 bases are TGTGCCAGCAGCTTAGGGACTAGCGGGAGGGCCTCTACGGAGCAGTACTTC.

This chain connects TRBV28 to TRBJ1-2; 7 bases fit TRBD1. The CDR3 length is 17 residues. The trim removed 1 base at V and 2 bases at J, leaving 10 bases unmatched. Looked up from germline, CDR1 is MDHEN and CDR2 is SYDVKM. The CDR3 protein is CASSLSIWGQTNYGYTF. In nucleotides, the CDR3 is TGTGCCAGCAGTTTATCGATATGGGGACAGACGAACTATGGCTACACCTTC.

V usage is TRBV15 and J usage is TRBJ2-2; TRBD2 might be the D (5 bases). Trimming took 2 bases from V and 4 from J, leaving 14 bases between them. This CDR3 has 16 amino acids. Germline CDR1 LNHNV, CDR2 YYDKDF (reference sequence). The CDR3 bases are TGTGCCACCAGCAGATCGAGGGTACGGAGCACCGGGGAGCTGTTTTTT. The encoded protein is CATSRSRVRSTGELFF.

The CDR3 DNA reads TGTGCCAGCAGCTTTAGTGAGGGCCGTACAGATACGCAGTATTTT. Encoded protein: CASSFSEGRTDTQYF. V usage is TRBV13 and J usage is TRBJ2-3; D perhaps matches TRBD2 (5 bases). Per germline, CDR1 PRHDT and CDR2 FYEKMQ (reference sequence). Trimming took 3 bases from V and 3 from J, leaving 13 bases between them. CDR3 length: 15 amino acids.

The rearrangement joins TRBV5-3 to TRBJ1-1, with D unresolved. TRBV5-3 has ORF status, its function being uncertain. Trimming left V 0 bases short and J 5 bases short, with 17 bases between. The CDR3 has 16 amino acids. This CDR3 reads CARSLDSRVVRTEAFF. For the CDR3, the DNA is TGTGCCAGAAGCTTGGACTCGCGGGTAGTGAGGACTGAAGCTTTCTTT.

The chain joins TRBV19 to TRBJ2-3; a weak D match, TRBD1 (6 bases). In germline, CDR1 is LNHDA, CDR2 SQIVND (reference sequence). The ends were cut back, 6 bases at V and 6 bases at J, with 16 bases in the middle. The CDR3 consists of 14 residues. The CDR3 protein is CASRPRGTSDTQYF. CDR3 in DNA: TGTGCCAGTAGGCCCCGAGGGACAAGCGATACGCAGTATTTT.

The J gene is TRBJ2-7, the V gene TRBV4-3; D is unclear. CDR1 LGHNA and CDR2 YSLEER come from the germline V gene. CDR3 size: 14 residues. With 1 base removed from V and 0 bases from J, the gap between germline ends came to 7 bases. The CDR3 DNA reads TGCGCCAGCAGCCAAGTTTCTAACTCCTACGAGCAGTACTTC. Residues: CASSQVSNSYEQYF.

J is TRBJ2-3 and V is TRBV7-9; TRBD2 matches 10 bases. Trimming took 8 bases from V and 6 from J; bases not matched to a gene: 8. This CDR3 is 14 amino acids long. Per the germline V gene, CDR1 is SEHNR and CDR2 is FQNEAQ (reference sequence). CDR3 region: CASGLAGASDTQYF. CDR3 sequence (DNA): TGTGCCAGCGGGCTAGCGGGAGCCTCGGATACGCAGTATTTT.

V is TRBV19 and J is TRBJ1-4; 7 bases line up with TRBD1. This CDR3 contains 14 residues. In germline, CDR1 is LNHDA, CDR2 SQIVND (reference sequence). J lost 5 bases, V lost 8 bases, and 8 bases had no gene match. The CDR3 DNA reads as TGTGCCAGTGCTTGGAAGACAGGGAATGAAAAACTGTTTTTT. This sequence encodes CASAWKTGNEKLFF.

A single count supports this clone. The chain combines TRBV5-1 with TRBJ2-3, with TRBD2 identical over 7 bases. Germline CDR1 reads SGHRS; CDR2 reads YFSETQ. This CDR3 contains 14 residues. J lost 4 bases, V lost 5 bases, and 7 bases had no gene match. The CDR3 nucleotides read TGCGCCAGCAGATACGGGGAGGGGCCAGATACGCAGTATTTT. Translated: CASRYGEGPDTQYF.